A single sample is the source of the 18 T cell receptor beta chains below, sequenced in a study of T cell responses to AZD1222 COVID-19 vaccine. Profiled with immunoSEQ multiplex PCR; TCRdb holds only in-frame clones, not every one. The repertoire holds approximately 99,000 clones, approximately 86% seen once, with 3% to 4% in the top ten. The sample here was peripheral blood, taken on day 0 of AZD1222 vaccination. These receptors were taken from an adult in good health.

CDR3 sequence: CASSLGGTGGFSEPQHF. In DNA form, the CDR3 reads TGTGCCAGCAGCTTAGGAGGGACAGGGGGCTTTTCGGAGCCCCAGCATTTT. The chain couples TRBV7-8 to TRBJ1-5; TRBD1 agrees at 12 bases. The length of the CDR3 is 17 residues. Losses at the gene ends were 1 base for V and 8 bases for J; bases not matched to a gene: 9. The germline V gene encodes CDR1 SGHVS and CDR2 FQNEAQ.

This chain links TRBV24-1 with TRBJ1-1, with a tentative D call TRBD1 (6 bases). V lost 3 bases to trimming and J lost 7 bases, with 11 bases between them. Germline V lookup: CDR1 KGHDR, CDR2 SFDVKD. The CDR3 contains 13 residues. CDR3 in amino acids: CATSDPDRSEAFF. The CDR3 nucleotides read TGTGCCACCAGTGATCCAGACAGGAGTGAAGCTTTCTTT.

The chain uses TRBV20-1 and TRBJ2-1, with D unclear. CDR1 and CDR2 from the germline V gene are DFQATT and SNEGSKA (reference sequence). The V gene lost 4 bases and the J gene lost 4 bases, with 8 bases spanning the gap. The CDR3 loop spans 12 amino acids. DNA of the CDR3: TGCAGTGCTAATGACCCTTACAATGAGCAGTTCTTC. This translates into CSANDPYNEQFF.

The gene calls are TRBV9 and TRBJ2-2; 8 bases line up with TRBD1. Germline CDR1 reads SGDLS; CDR2 reads YYNGEE. This CDR3 is 15 amino acids long. Trimming removed 4 bases from V and 2 bases from J; junction bases left unmatched: 4. CDR3 loop: CASSYGTGNTGELFF. The CDR3 DNA reads TGTGCCAGCAGCTACGGGACAGGAAACACCGGGGAGCTGTTTTTT.

The chain has TRBV15 and TRBJ2-2, with a weak D call TRBD2 (6 bases). Germline V gene sequence: CDR1 LNHNV, CDR2 YYDKDF (reference sequence). The CDR3 has 17 residues. Trimming took 0 bases from V and 8 from J, leaving 19 bases between them. Here the CDR3 DNA reads TGTGCCACCAGCAGAGATCCCCTCCCCACTAGCAGGGGGGAGCTGTTTTTT. As protein: CATSRDPLPTSRGELFF.

The chain couples TRBV7-9 to TRBJ2-5; D is unresolved. Trimming removed 1 base at V and 1 base at J, with 4 bases between. Germline V gene data show CDR1 as SEHNR and CDR2 as FQNEAQ (reference sequence). This CDR3 contains 13 residues. The CDR3 DNA reads as TGTGCCAGCAGCTTAGAGGTCCAAGAGACCCAGTACTTC. Translating it yields CASSLEVQETQYF.

The chain links TRBV10-3 to TRBJ2-7; 7 positions agree with TRBD1. The CDR3 contains 11 residues. Trimming at V came to 9 bases and at J to 5 bases, leaving 4 bases not matched to a gene. Per germline, CDR1 ENHRY and CDR2 SYGVKD. The CDR3 region is CAITDRDEQYF. CDR3 in DNA: TGTGCCATAACTGACAGGGACGAGCAGTACTTC.

The J gene is TRBJ1-3, the V gene TRBV4-1, with 7 bases lining up with TRBD1. V lost 0 bases to trimming and J lost 3 bases; unmatched junction nucleotides: 8. The CDR3 is 17 amino acids. Germline V gives CDR1 MGHRA, CDR2 YSYEKL. The DNA of the CDR3 is TGCGCCAGCAGCCAAGATCTTTTAAGGGGGCTTGGAAACACCATATATTTT. It codes for CASSQDLLRGLGNTIYF.

The chain has TRBV30 and TRBJ2-2, with D perhaps given as TRBD1 or TRBD2 (5 bases each). CDR3 length equals 14 residues. The V end lost 4 bases, the J end lost 2 bases, and 11 bases lay between the germline ends. The germline CDR1 and CDR2 sequences are GTSNPN and SVGIG (reference sequence). CDR3 sequence: CAWIRGPNTGELFF. Written as DNA, the CDR3 is TGTGCCTGGATACGGGGCCCTAACACCGGGGAGCTGTTTTTT.

A word on this clone: The same CDR3 can be traced to other DNA sequences in this sample. The chain is built from TRBV19 and TRBJ1-1; D gene unclear. The V end lost 5 bases, the J end lost 0 bases, and 10 bases lay between the germline ends. There are 14 residues in the CDR3. CDR1 is LNHDA and CDR2 is SQIVND in the germline V gene (reference sequence). CDR3 bases: TGTGCCAGTAGTCCACAGACTTTGAACACTGAAGCTTTCTTT. This sequence encodes CASSPQTLNTEAFF.

The rearrangement links TRBV7-9 to TRBJ1-5; 9 bases align to TRBD1. Germline CDR1 is SEHNR and CDR2 is FQNEAQ (reference sequence). The CDR3 consists of 18 residues. The ends lost 5 bases at V and 3 bases at J; junction bases unmatched: 14. The CDR3 DNA follows: TGTGCCAGCAGCAAAAACCCCTCCGGGACAGGGTCCAATCAGCCCCAGCATTTT. This encodes CASSKNPSGTGSNQPQHF.

The J gene is TRBJ2-1, the V gene TRBV2, with TRBD2 identical over 7 bases. The CDR3 totals 14 residues. The V segment lost 4 bases and the J segment 6 bases; nucleotides outside the gene matches: 6. The V gene's germline CDR1 is SNHLY and CDR2 FYNNEI. In DNA, the CDR3 is TGTGCCAGCAGTGGGTGGGGAGGGCGCAATGAGCAGTTCTTC. Its translation is CASSGWGGRNEQFF.

The chain joins TRBV9 to TRBJ1-5, with 11 bases matching TRBD1. In germline, CDR1 is SGDLS, CDR2 YYNGEE. CDR3 size: 15 residues. The J segment lost 11 bases and the V segment lost 4 bases, leaving 11 bases of the junction unmatched. The CDR3 nucleotides are TGTGCCAGCAGCCCAGAGCCGGACAGGGGGCCGTCCCAGCATTTT. The encoded protein is CASSPEPDRGPSQHF. The variable domain in full, completed from reference TRBV9 and TRBJ1-5, reads DSGVTQTPKHLITATGQRVTLRCSPRSGDLSVYWYQQSLDQGLQFLIQYYNGEERAKGNILERFSAQQFPDLHSELNLSSLELGDSALYFCASSPEPDRGPSQHFGDGTRLSIL.

This clone was seen just once. The J gene is TRBJ1-2, the V gene TRBV27, with D hard to call. V was shortened by 0 bases and J by 7 bases, with 9 bases between the two germline ends. Germline V lookup: CDR1 MNHEY, CDR2 SMNVEV (reference sequence). The CDR3 is 13 residues long. The chain's CDR3 is CASSLSAGGGYTF. The CDR3 DNA follows: TGTGCCAGCAGTTTATCGGCAGGTGGTGGCTACACCTTC.

This clone has just a few counts. V usage is TRBV5-4 and J usage is TRBJ1-2, with 8 bases identical to TRBD1. Unmatched junction bases numbered 4, after V lost 1 base and J lost 2 bases. The CDR3 consists of 15 residues. Germline V gives CDR1 SGHNT, CDR2 YYREEE (reference sequence). In DNA form, the CDR3 reads TGTGCCAGCAGCTTGACAGGGGGATCAAACTATGGCTACACCTTC. It is translated as CASSLTGGSNYGYTF.

The chain joins TRBV5-4 to TRBJ1-2, with D hard to call. The germline V gene has CDR1 SGHNT and CDR2 YYREEE (reference sequence). V was shortened by 2 bases and J by 5 bases, with 10 bases between the two germline ends. This CDR3 contains 13 residues. The CDR3 nucleotides are TGTGCCAGCAGCTTCCCACCTCGATATGGCTACACCTTC. This gives the protein CASSFPPRYGYTF. The variable domain in full, completed from reference TRBV5-4 and TRBJ1-2, reads ETGVTQSPTHLIKTRGQQVTLRCSSQSGHNTVSWYQQALGQGPQFIFQYYREEENGRGNFPPRFSGLQFPNYSSELNVNALELDDSALYLCASSFPPRYGYTFGSGTRLTVV.

The CDR3 region is CASSLSVGNTIYF. For the CDR3, the DNA is TGCGCCAGCAGTTTATCGGTAGGGAACACCATATATTTT. The chain combines TRBV4-1 with TRBJ1-3; D remains ambiguous. The V and J ends lost 6 bases and 7 bases respectively, with 13 bases between them. This CDR3 region has 13 residues. Germline lookup yields CDR1 MGHRA and CDR2 YSYEKL.

This clone was detected once. This chain joins TRBV6-5 and TRBJ1-2; no clear D. The germline V and J ends were trimmed by 6 bases and 4 bases, with 12 bases remaining between them. From germline, CDR1 is MNHEY and CDR2 SVGAGI. This CDR3 contains 13 residues. As DNA, the CDR3 is TGTGCCAGCAGGCGCGAGGCGGGCTATGGCTACACCTTC. Amino acid sequence: CASRREAGYGYTF.